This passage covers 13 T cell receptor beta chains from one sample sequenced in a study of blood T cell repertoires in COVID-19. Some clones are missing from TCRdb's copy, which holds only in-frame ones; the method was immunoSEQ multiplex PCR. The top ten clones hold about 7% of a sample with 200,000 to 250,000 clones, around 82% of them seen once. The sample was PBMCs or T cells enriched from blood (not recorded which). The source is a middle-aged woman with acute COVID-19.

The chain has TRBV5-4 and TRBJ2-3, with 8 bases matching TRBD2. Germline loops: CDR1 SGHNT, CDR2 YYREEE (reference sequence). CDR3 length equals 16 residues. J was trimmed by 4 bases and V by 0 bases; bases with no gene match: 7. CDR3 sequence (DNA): TGTGCCAGCAGCTTGGGTGGGACTAGTATCGCAGATACGCAGTATTTT. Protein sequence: CASSLGGTSIADTQYF.

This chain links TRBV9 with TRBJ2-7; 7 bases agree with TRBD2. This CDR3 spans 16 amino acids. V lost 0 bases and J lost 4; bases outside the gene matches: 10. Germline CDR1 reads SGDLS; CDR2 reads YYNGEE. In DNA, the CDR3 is TGTGCCAGCAGCGTAGCTAGCAGCCCCGGGGGGTACGAGCAGTACTTC. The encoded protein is CASSVASSPGGYEQYF.

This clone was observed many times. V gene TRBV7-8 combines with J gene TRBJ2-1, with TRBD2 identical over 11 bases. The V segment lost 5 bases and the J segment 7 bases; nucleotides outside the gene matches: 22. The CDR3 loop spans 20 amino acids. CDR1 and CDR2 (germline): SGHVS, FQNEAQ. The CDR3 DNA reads TGTGCCAGCAGCCCTTATCTTCCAAGGCTTCTAGCGGGAGGAAGTAATGAGCAGTTCTTC. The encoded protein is CASSPYLPRLLAGGSNEQFF.

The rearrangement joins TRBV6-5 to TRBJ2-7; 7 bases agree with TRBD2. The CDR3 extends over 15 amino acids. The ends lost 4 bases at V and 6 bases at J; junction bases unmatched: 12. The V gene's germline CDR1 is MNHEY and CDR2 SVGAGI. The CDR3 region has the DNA TGTGCCAGCAGTTCGCGGGGAAGCGGGGCCCGCGAGCAGTACTTC. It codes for CASSSRGSGAREQYF.

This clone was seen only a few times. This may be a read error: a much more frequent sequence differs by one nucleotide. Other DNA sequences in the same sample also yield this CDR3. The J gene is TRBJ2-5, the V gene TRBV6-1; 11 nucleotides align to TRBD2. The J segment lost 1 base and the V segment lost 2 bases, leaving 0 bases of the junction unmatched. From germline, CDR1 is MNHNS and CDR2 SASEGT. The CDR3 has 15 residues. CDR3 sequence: CASSELAGGQETQYF. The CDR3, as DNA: TGTGCCAGCAGTGAACTAGCGGGGGGCCAAGAGACCCAGTACTTC.

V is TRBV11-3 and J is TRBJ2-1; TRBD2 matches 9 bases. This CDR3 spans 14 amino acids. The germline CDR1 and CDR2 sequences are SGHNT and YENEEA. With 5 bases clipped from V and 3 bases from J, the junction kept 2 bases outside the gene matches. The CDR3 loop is CASSRGGVYNEQFF. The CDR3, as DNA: TGTGCCAGCAGCCGCGGGGGGGTCTACAATGAGCAGTTCTTC.

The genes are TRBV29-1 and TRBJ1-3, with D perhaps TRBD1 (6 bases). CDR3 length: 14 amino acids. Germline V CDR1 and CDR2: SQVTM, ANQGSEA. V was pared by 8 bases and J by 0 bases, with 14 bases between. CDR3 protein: CSIYTGSSGNTIYF. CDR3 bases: TGCAGCATTTATACAGGGAGCTCTGGAAACACCATATATTTT.

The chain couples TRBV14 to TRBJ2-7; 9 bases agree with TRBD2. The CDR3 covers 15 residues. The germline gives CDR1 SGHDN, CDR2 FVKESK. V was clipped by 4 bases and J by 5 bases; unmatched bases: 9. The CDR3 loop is CASSRGTGTSHEQYF. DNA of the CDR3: TGTGCCAGCAGCCGAGGGACCGGGACTAGCCACGAGCAGTACTTC.

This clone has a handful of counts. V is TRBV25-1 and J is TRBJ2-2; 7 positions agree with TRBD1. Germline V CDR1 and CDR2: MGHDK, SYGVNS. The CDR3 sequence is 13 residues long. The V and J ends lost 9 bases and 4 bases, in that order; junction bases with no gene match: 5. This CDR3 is CAREGQITGELFF. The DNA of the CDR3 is TGTGCCAGAGAGGGACAGATCACCGGGGAGCTGTTTTTT.

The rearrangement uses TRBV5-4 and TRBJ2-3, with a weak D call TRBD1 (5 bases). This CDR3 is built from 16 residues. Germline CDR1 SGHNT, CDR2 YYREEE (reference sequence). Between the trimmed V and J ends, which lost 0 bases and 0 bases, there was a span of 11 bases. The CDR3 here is CASSLEGGASTDTQYF. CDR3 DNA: TGTGCCAGCAGCTTGGAAGGTGGGGCTAGCACAGATACGCAGTATTTT. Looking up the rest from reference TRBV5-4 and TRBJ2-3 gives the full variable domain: ETGVTQSPTHLIKTRGQQVTLRCSSQSGHNTVSWYQQALGQGPQFIFQYYREEENGRGNFPPRFSGLQFPNYSSELNVNALELDDSALYLCASSLEGGASTDTQYFGPGTRLTVL.

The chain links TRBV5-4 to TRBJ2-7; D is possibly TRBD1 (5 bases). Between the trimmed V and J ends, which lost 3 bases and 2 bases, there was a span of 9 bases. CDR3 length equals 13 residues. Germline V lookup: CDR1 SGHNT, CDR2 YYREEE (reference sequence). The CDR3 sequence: CASSSRVAYEQYF. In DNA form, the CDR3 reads TGTGCCAGCAGCTCCAGGGTTGCCTACGAGCAGTACTTC.

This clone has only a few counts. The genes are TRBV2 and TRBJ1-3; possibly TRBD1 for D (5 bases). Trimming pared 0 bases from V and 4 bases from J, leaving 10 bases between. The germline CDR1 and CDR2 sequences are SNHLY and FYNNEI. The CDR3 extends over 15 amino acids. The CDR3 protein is CASSEAYSGGNTIYF. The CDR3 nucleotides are TGTGCCAGCAGTGAAGCGTATTCAGGGGGAAACACCATATATTTT.

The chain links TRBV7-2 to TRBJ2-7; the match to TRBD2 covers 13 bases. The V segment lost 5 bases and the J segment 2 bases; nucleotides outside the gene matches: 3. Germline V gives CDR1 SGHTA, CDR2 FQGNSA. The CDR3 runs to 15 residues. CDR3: CASSETSGGAYEQYF. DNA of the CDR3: TGTGCCAGCAGCGAAACTAGCGGGGGGGCCTACGAGCAGTACTTC.